The 29 T cell receptor beta chains given below trace back to one sample, sequenced in a study of beta chain features in type 1 diabetes. General study points: For Type 1 diabetes patients, all four CD4+ subsets carried TCRB CDR3s that were moderately but significantly shorter.

Expressed TCRB transcripts were sequenced after all isolated RNA was converted to cDNA. Some clones are missing from TCRdb's copy, which holds only in-frame ones; the method was immunoSEQ multiplex PCR. The table includes roughly 700,000 clones, 13% detected once. For these TCRs, the target antigens are not known. Sequenced material: naive CD4+ T cells from blood. The receptors stem from a man aged 18 to 29 with type 1 diabetes.

This chain links TRBV6-6 with TRBJ2-1, with D perhaps TRBD1 or TRBD2 (7 bases each). Germline CDR1 reads MNHNY; CDR2 reads SVGAGI (reference sequence). The CDR3 totals 14 residues. V dropped 5 bases and J dropped 7 bases, with 15 bases sitting between them. The chain's CDR3 is CASSQGGAVNEQFF. As DNA, the CDR3 is TGTGCCAGCAGTCAGGGGGGGGCGGTAAATGAGCAGTTCTTC.

The chain combines TRBV29-1 with TRBJ2-7; 9 bases fit TRBD1. This CDR3 spans 14 amino acids. Looked up from germline, CDR1 is SQVTM and CDR2 is ANQGSEA. Unmatched junction bases numbered 4, after V lost 4 bases and J lost 0 bases. The CDR3, as DNA: TGCAGCGTTGCCGGGACAGGGAGCTCCTACGAGCAGTACTTC. Its translation: CSVAGTGSSYEQYF.

The V and J genes are TRBV7-2 and TRBJ2-5; tentative D call: TRBD2 (5 bases). The CDR3 runs to 13 residues. Germline V gene data show CDR1 as SGHTA and CDR2 as FQGNSA. V was cut by 0 bases and J by 5 bases, with 7 bases left in between. CDR3 amino acids: CASSLAGSETQYF. DNA of the CDR3: TGTGCCAGCAGCTTAGCGGGGAGTGAGACCCAGTACTTC.

In its sample, this clone was seen a few times. The chain uses TRBV10-3 and TRBJ2-5; 11 bases map to TRBD1. V shed 3 bases, J shed 9 bases, and the junction held 3 bases outside the gene matches. Germline CDR1 reads ENHRY; CDR2 reads SYGVKD. The CDR3 runs 13 residues. CDR3 in DNA: TGTGCCATCAGTGATGGGACAGGGGGATCCCAGTACTTC. Translated: CAISDGTGGSQYF.

This clone was counted a few times. This chain links TRBV18 with TRBJ1-5; weak D call: TRBD1 (6 bases). V was clipped by 0 bases and J by 2 bases, with 11 bases between them. Germline-derived CDR1 and CDR2 are KGHSH and LQKENI. CDR3 length: 16 residues. CDR3 amino acids: CASSPPSGGGNQPQHF. CDR3 coding DNA: TGTGCCAGCTCACCACCTTCGGGGGGCGGCAATCAGCCCCAGCATTTT.

This clone appeared a few times. The chain combines TRBV6-1 with TRBJ2-7; 10 nucleotides agree with TRBD1. This CDR3 is built from 14 residues. J gave up 4 bases and V 6 bases, and 6 bases lay outside the gene matches. Germline CDR1 is MNHNS and CDR2 is SASEGT. CDR3 DNA: TGTGCCAGCAGGAGGGACAGGGGTGTATACGAGCAGTACTTC. It codes for CASRRDRGVYEQYF.

This clone was seen a handful of times. The CDR3 loop reads CAWTSTNEQFF. Written as DNA, the CDR3 is TGTGCCTGGACCTCTACCAATGAGCAGTTCTTC. The rearrangement uses TRBV30 and TRBJ2-1; no clear D. The CDR3 length is 11 residues. CDR1 is GTSNPN and CDR2 is SVGIG in the germline V gene (reference sequence). Trimming took off 4 bases at V and 6 bases at J, with 7 bases between the two ends. Filled out from reference TRBV30 and TRBJ2-1, the complete variable domain reads SQTIHQWPATLVQPVGSPLSLECTVEGTSNPNLYWYRQAAGRGLQLLFYSVGIGQISSEVPQNLSASRPQDRQFILSSKKLLLSDSGFYLCAWTSTNEQFFGPGTRLTVL.

The chain has TRBV11-3 and TRBJ1-6, with D unresolved. The CDR3 loop spans 13 amino acids. The germline V gene has CDR1 SGHNT and CDR2 YENEEA. V lost 0 bases and J lost 16, with 13 bases in between. The CDR3, as DNA: TGTGCCAGCAGCTTAGACCTGACTGACGATCTCCACTTT. The encoded protein is CASSLDLTDDLHF.

This clone was picked up a small number of times. The V and J genes are TRBV28 and TRBJ2-3, with 10 nucleotides matching TRBD2. CDR1 and CDR2 from the germline V gene are MDHEN and SYDVKM. The CDR3 has 14 residues. With V trimmed by 5 bases and J by 9 bases, 8 bases remained unmatched. CDR3 in amino acids: CASSPSGGARTQYF. In nucleotides, the CDR3 is TGTGCCAGCAGTCCGAGCGGGGGGGCAAGGACGCAGTATTTT.

This sequence joins TRBV7-9 and TRBJ1-1, with D hard to call. The germline V gene has CDR1 SEHNR and CDR2 FQNEAQ (reference sequence). With 1 base removed from V and 1 base from J, the gap between germline ends came to 10 bases. This CDR3 is built from 15 residues. The CDR3 DNA follows: TGTGCCAGCAGCTTAGTAGAGACACAGAACACTGAAGCTTTCTTT. This sequence encodes CASSLVETQNTEAFF.

The chain links TRBV27 to TRBJ2-5, with TRBD2 as a possible D gene (7 bases). This CDR3 is 14 amino acids long. The V and J ends lost 2 bases and 5 bases respectively, with 12 bases between them. Germline assignment: CDR1 MNHEY and CDR2 SMNVEV (reference sequence). The CDR3: CASSLRGARETQYF. CDR3 DNA sequence: TGTGCCAGCAGTTTACGGGGGGCGCGGGAGACCCAGTACTTC.

This clone was observed a handful of times. This chain links TRBV19 with TRBJ2-6; D possibly corresponds to TRBD1 (5 bases). Germline V gene data show CDR1 as LNHDA and CDR2 as SQIVND (reference sequence). There are 17 residues in the CDR3. V was cut by 3 bases and J by 4 bases, with 16 bases left in between. The CDR3 region has the DNA TGTGCCAGTAGTATCGAGGAAGGGGCCGCCGGGGCCAACGTCCTGACTTTC. Residues: CASSIEEGAAGANVLTF.

The V and J genes are TRBV19 and TRBJ2-5, with a tentative D call TRBD1 (6 bases). With 7 bases removed from V and 4 bases from J, the gap between germline ends came to 16 bases. CDR1 and CDR2 (germline): LNHDA, SQIVND (reference sequence). The CDR3 runs to 14 residues. CDR3 sequence reads: CASNGQLFAETQYF. CDR3 DNA sequence: TGTGCCAGTAATGGACAGCTTTTTGCAGAGACCCAGTACTTC.

The chain couples TRBV4-1 to TRBJ2-7; 9 bases match TRBD1. Trimming took 3 bases from V and 5 from J; bases not matched to a gene: 14. The CDR3 consists of 17 residues. Germline V gene data show CDR1 as MGHRA and CDR2 as YSYEKL. The CDR3 loop is CASSQYGLGTGRNEQYF. The CDR3 DNA reads as TGCGCCAGCAGCCAGTATGGCCTTGGGACAGGGCGAAACGAGCAGTACTTC.

Concerning this clone: The junction differs from germline at one of its ends, possibly a read error. As DNA, the CDR3 is TGTGCCAGCAGCCTAGCGGGCTTTTCCTACAATGAGCAGTTCTTC. It yields the protein CASSLAGFSYNEQFF. This chain links TRBV7-8 with TRBJ2-1; 8 bases map to TRBD2. Germline CDR1 reads SGHVS; CDR2 reads FQNEAQ. The length of the CDR3 is 15 residues.

Only a few counts were recorded for this clone. The CDR3 reads CASRNPGGSTEAFF. The CDR3 region has the DNA TGTGCCAGCAGGAACCCAGGGGGGAGCACTGAAGCTTTCTTT. The chain recombines TRBV6-5 with TRBJ1-1, with 7 positions matching TRBD1. Losses at the gene ends were 6 bases for V and 4 bases for J; bases not matched to a gene: 8. The germline gives CDR1 MNHEY, CDR2 SVGAGI. This CDR3 region has 14 residues.

The chain uses TRBV28 and TRBJ1-1; D gene ambiguous. This CDR3 region has 15 residues. The V end lost 7 bases, the J end lost 5 bases, and 20 bases lay between the germline ends. Germline assignment: CDR1 MDHEN and CDR2 SYDVKM. In nucleotides, the CDR3 is TGTGCCAGCACCCTTCATAGTGATGGAGGGACTGAAGCTTTCTTT. Its protein is CASTLHSDGGTEAFF.

This clone was detected only a few times. The chain couples TRBV18 to TRBJ2-3; weak D call: TRBD2 (6 bases). The ends were cut back, 5 bases at V and 2 bases at J, with 11 bases in the middle. The CDR3 has 14 amino acids. The germline gives CDR1 KGHSH, CDR2 LQKENI. CDR3 nucleotides: TGTGCCAGCTCAGGAGGGGCAAACACAGATACGCAGTATTTT. Protein: CASSGGANTDTQYF.

The CDR3 region is CATAQIGSYEQYF. The CDR3 nucleotides are TGTGCCACCGCTCAGATCGGATCCTACGAGCAGTACTTC. The gene calls are TRBV13 and TRBJ2-7; D remains unclear. The CDR3 contains 13 residues. Germline CDR1 reads PRHDT; CDR2 reads FYEKMQ (reference sequence). Trimming removed 10 bases from V and 1 base from J, with 14 bases in between.

This clone turned up a few times. This rearrangement joins TRBV15 to TRBJ2-6; D perhaps matches TRBD1 (5 bases). V was trimmed by 1 base and J by 0 bases, leaving 7 bases between them. The CDR3 is made up of 16 amino acids. CDR1 is LNHNV, CDR2 YYDKDF, per germline (reference sequence). CDR3: CATSRVDSSGANVLTF. The CDR3 nucleotides are TGTGCCACCAGCAGAGTTGACAGCTCTGGGGCCAACGTCCTGACTTTC.

The chain uses TRBV4-1 and TRBJ2-7; D call uncertain. This CDR3 region has 15 residues. Germline V gene lookup returns CDR1 MGHRA and CDR2 YSYEKL. V lost 0 bases, J lost 3 bases, and 12 bases lay in between. CDR3 bases: TGCGCCAGCAGCCAAGATGGTTCCTACTACTACGAGCAGTACTTC. It encodes CASSQDGSYYYEQYF.

The gene calls are TRBV30 and TRBJ1-5, with D perhaps TRBD1 (5 bases). Germline-derived CDR1 and CDR2 are GTSNPN and SVGIG (reference sequence). The length of the CDR3 is 12 residues. Trimming cost V 2 bases and J 6 bases, with 8 bases left between them. Here the CDR3 reads CAWSFQGQPQHF. CDR3 coding DNA: TGTGCCTGGAGTTTTCAGGGTCAGCCCCAGCATTTT.

J is TRBJ2-6 and V is TRBV27; D gene ambiguous. Germline V CDR1 and CDR2: MNHEY, SMNVEV (reference sequence). The CDR3 is made up of 14 amino acids. Deletions cut 0 bases from V and 4 bases from J, with 4 bases between. The CDR3 region has the DNA TGTGCCAGCAGTTTATCATCGGGGGCCAACGTCCTGACTTTC. Its translation: CASSLSSGANVLTF.

This clone was observed a handful of times. This sequence joins TRBV7-9 and TRBJ1-1, with TRBD1 matching 7 bases. The germline V gene encodes CDR1 SEHNR and CDR2 FQNEAQ (reference sequence). Trimming took 1 base from V and 5 from J; bases not matched to a gene: 7. The CDR3 spans 15 residues. Here the CDR3 reads CASSLEGGGLTEAFF. CDR3 DNA: TGTGCCAGCAGCTTAGAGGGAGGGGGCCTGACTGAAGCTTTCTTT.

This chain connects TRBV5-1 to TRBJ2-5; TRBD2 agrees at 9 bases. V shed 2 bases and J 5 bases; nucleotides not matched to a gene: 7. CDR3 size: 15 residues. The germline V gene encodes CDR1 SGHRS and CDR2 YFSETQ. The CDR3 protein is CASSFGSGGWETQYF. The CDR3 DNA reads as TGCGCCAGCAGCTTCGGTAGCGGGGGATGGGAGACCCAGTACTTC.

This clone was picked up a small number of times. The rearrangement uses TRBV28 and TRBJ2-7; TRBD1 matches at 9 bases. The V and J ends lost 8 bases and 6 bases, in that order; junction bases with no gene match: 8. The germline V gene encodes CDR1 MDHEN and CDR2 SYDVKM. CDR3 size: 13 residues. CDR3 region: CASRGDRASEQYF. In DNA, the CDR3 is TGTGCCAGCCGCGGGGACAGGGCCTCCGAGCAGTACTTC.

This clone has a handful of counts. The V call is TRBV18, the J call TRBJ2-5; maybe TRBD1 (6 bases). Germline V gene data show CDR1 as KGHSH and CDR2 as LQKENI. The CDR3 runs to 15 residues. V dropped 1 base and J dropped 1 base, with 10 bases sitting between them. The chain's CDR3 is CASSPRRDTQETQYF. The CDR3, as DNA: TGTGCCAGCTCACCACGCCGGGACACCCAAGAGACCCAGTACTTC.

The chain recombines TRBV2 with TRBJ1-5; D not certain. V was shortened by 7 bases and J by 0 bases, with 10 bases between the two germline ends. Germline-derived CDR1 and CDR2 are SNHLY and FYNNEI. CDR3 length: 14 residues. This CDR3 reads CASTRTDSNQPQHF. In DNA form, the CDR3 reads TGTGCCAGCACTCGGACTGATAGCAATCAGCCCCAGCATTTT.

CDR3 residues: CAWHYTGYNSPLHF. The CDR3 region has the DNA TGTGCCTGGCACTATACGGGATATAATTCACCCCTCCACTTT. The chain couples TRBV30 to TRBJ1-6; D gene uncertain. From germline, CDR1 is GTSNPN and CDR2 SVGIG (reference sequence). The V end lost 5 bases, the J end lost 4 bases, and 12 bases lay between the germline ends. The CDR3 has 14 amino acids.